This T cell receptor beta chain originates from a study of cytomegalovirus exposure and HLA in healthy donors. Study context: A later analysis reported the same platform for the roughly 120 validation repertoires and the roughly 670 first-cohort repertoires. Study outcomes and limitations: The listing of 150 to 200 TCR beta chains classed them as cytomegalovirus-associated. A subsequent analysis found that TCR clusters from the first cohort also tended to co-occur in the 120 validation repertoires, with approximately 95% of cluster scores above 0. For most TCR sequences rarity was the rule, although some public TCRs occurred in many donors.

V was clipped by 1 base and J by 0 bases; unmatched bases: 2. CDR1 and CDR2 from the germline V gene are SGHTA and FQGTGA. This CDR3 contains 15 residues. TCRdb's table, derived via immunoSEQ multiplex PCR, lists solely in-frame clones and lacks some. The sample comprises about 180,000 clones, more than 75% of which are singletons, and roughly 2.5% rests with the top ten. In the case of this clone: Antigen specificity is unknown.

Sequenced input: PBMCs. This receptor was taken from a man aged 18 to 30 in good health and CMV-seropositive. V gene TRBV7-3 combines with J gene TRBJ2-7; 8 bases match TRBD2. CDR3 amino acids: CASSLNGGDSYEQYF. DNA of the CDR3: TGTGCCAGCAGCTTAAACGGGGGGGACTCCTACGAGCAGTACTTC.